These 3 T cell receptor beta chains came from one sample sequenced in a study of blood T cell repertoires in COVID-19. Method: immunoSEQ multiplex PCR; TCRdb's copy keeps in-frame clones and lacks some. The sample has about 190,000 clones; about 87% are singletons. Specimen: peripheral blood. These receptor sequences come from a man aged 35 to 55 with active or convalescent COVID-19.

The chain joins TRBV7-2 to TRBJ1-1, with 7 positions matching TRBD1. With V trimmed by 6 bases and J by 7 bases, 14 bases remained unmatched. The CDR3 extends over 15 amino acids. The germline V gene encodes CDR1 SGHTA and CDR2 FQGNSA. This chain's CDR3 is CASRPGGLGDFEAFF. The CDR3 nucleotides are TGTGCCAGCAGGCCAGGGGGTCTGGGTGATTTTGAAGCTTTCTTT.

CDR3 DNA: TGTGCCAGCAGCCCCGGGACAGGGGCTTCGTACGAGCAGTACTTC. It codes for CASSPGTGASYEQYF. V usage is TRBV11-3 and J usage is TRBJ2-7, with 10 bases identical to TRBD1. V lost 5 bases to trimming and J lost 4 bases; unmatched junction nucleotides: 8. The germline V gene has CDR1 SGHNT and CDR2 YENEEA. The length of the CDR3 is 15 residues. Using reference TRBV11-3 and TRBJ2-7 for the parts outside the CDR3, the full variable domain is EAGVVQSPRYKIIEKKQPVAFWCNPISGHNTLYWYLQNLGQGPELLIRYENEEAVDDSQLPKDRFSAERLKGVDSTLKIQPAELGDSAVYLCASSPGTGASYEQYFGPGTRLTVT.

CDR3 region: CASTAGDSTYEQYF. The CDR3 DNA is TGTGCCAGCACGGCGGGGGACTCCACCTACGAGCAGTACTTC. V is TRBV6-5 and J is TRBJ2-7; 7 nucleotides line up with TRBD2. The CDR3 runs 14 residues. Trimming removed 7 bases from V and 2 bases from J; junction bases left unmatched: 8. In germline, CDR1 is MNHEY, CDR2 SVGAGI.